This T cell receptor (beta chain) is from a study of response to subunit inactivated influenza vaccine. The length of the CDR3 is 14 residues. V lost 5 bases to trimming and J lost 1 base, with 9 bases between them. TCRdb reprocessed the RT-PCR reads with MiXCR, giving one entry per CDR3 protein. The sample consists of 500,000 to 600,000 distinct CDR3 sequences, about 15% of them appearing once. This receptor was obtained from a man in his fifties or sixties who received an inactivated influenza vaccine. The V and J genes are TRBV12-3 or TRBV12-4 and TRBJ1-5, with D uncertain. The specimen was CD4+ T cells sorted from PBMCs, collected less than 30 months after vaccination. The CDR3 DNA sequence: TGTGCCAGCAGTCCGCGGACGAGCAATCAGCCCCAGCATTTT. As protein: CASSPRTSNQPQHF.